This TCR beta chain was recorded in a study of T-cell reconstitution after alpha-beta-depleted transplantation in children. Regarding the study as a whole: Some patients' high day-60 TCRbeta diversity was attributed to recipient cells surviving conditioning. T-cell numbers and diversity, one year after transplant, stemmed largely from T cells that were newly produced. Reported findings indicate that, about two months after transplant, alpha-beta T cells came from several hundred expanded clones, which were derived from non-depleted graft cells.

During its preparation, the TCRbeta library received unique molecular identifiers. Each CDR3 protein gets one entry after TCRdb re-called the PCR reads with MiXCR. The data show approximately 630,000 distinct CDR3 sequences, with about an eighth seen just once and 0.79% held by the top ten. As concerns this clonotype: Its antigen is unknown.

The receptor's source is a girl under 10 years old with congenital amegakaryocytic thrombocytopenia, due to receive a stem cell transplant. The input for sequencing was PBMCs, taken before TCRalphabeta/CD19-depleted stem cell transplant.

In DNA, the CDR3 is TGCAGCGTTGTAGAGGCCGGGGCCAACGTCCTGACTTTC. Its protein is CSVVEAGANVLTF. This chain joins TRBV29-1 and TRBJ2-6; D unclear. The CDR3 sequence is 13 residues long. CDR1 and CDR2 from the germline V gene are SQVTM and ANQGSEA. V dropped 4 bases and J dropped 4 bases, with 8 bases sitting between them.